Presented here are 12 T cell receptor beta chains from one specimen sequenced in a study of OX40 agonist ivuxolimab in advanced cancers. Data came from immunoSEQ multiplex PCR; TCRdb stores just in-frame clones and leaves some out. This sample has about 26,000 clones, with 83% found just once. Source: CD4+ or CD8+ T cells sorted from blood, taken in a trial of the OX40 agonist ivuxolimab. These receptors came from an adult with an advanced solid tumor such as melanoma, head and neck, liver or kidney cancer.

V and J are TRBV5-1 and TRBJ2-3; 10 nucleotides agree with TRBD2. With V trimmed by 0 bases and J by 0 bases, 4 bases remained unmatched. Per the germline V gene, CDR1 is SGHRS and CDR2 is YFSETQ. The CDR3 contains 17 residues. In DNA, the CDR3 is TGCGCCAGCAGCTTGGGGCTAGCGGGGGTTAGCACAGATACGCAGTATTTT. Translated: CASSLGLAGVSTDTQYF.

The V call is TRBV9, the J call TRBJ2-3; TRBD2 matches at 9 bases. The junction had 10 bases not matched to a gene; V was cut back by 0 bases and J by 5 bases. The V gene's germline CDR1 is SGDLS and CDR2 YYNGEE. The CDR3 runs to 17 residues. The CDR3: CASSVASAGGLGDTQYF. CDR3 nucleotide sequence: TGTGCCAGCAGCGTAGCTTCGGCGGGGGGGCTGGGAGATACGCAGTATTTT.

This chain links TRBV27 with TRBJ2-2, with D tentatively TRBD2 (6 bases). The germline V gene has CDR1 MNHEY and CDR2 SMNVEV (reference sequence). V lost 2 bases and J lost 1, with 17 bases in between. The CDR3 sequence is 18 residues long. CDR3 residues: CASSLISGGLVNTGELFF. The CDR3 DNA reads TGTGCCAGCAGTTTAATTTCTGGAGGGTTGGTGAACACCGGGGAGCTGTTTTTT.

This chain links TRBV4-2 with TRBJ1-2; 11 bases align to TRBD1. V lost 4 bases and J lost 6; bases outside the gene matches: 7. CDR1 and CDR2 from the germline V gene are LGHNA and YNFKEQ. The CDR3 sequence is 15 residues long. The CDR3 nucleotides are TGTGCCAGCAGCCCAAGCGGACAGGGGGCGCATGGCTACACCTTC. This sequence encodes CASSPSGQGAHGYTF.

The chain couples TRBV20-1 to TRBJ1-1; D remains unclear. Germline V gene sequence: CDR1 DFQATT, CDR2 SNEGSKA (reference sequence). The V end lost 3 bases, the J end lost 5 bases, and 7 bases lay between the germline ends. This CDR3 contains 11 residues. CDR3 sequence reads: CSARGGTEAFF. The CDR3 nucleotides read TGCAGTGCTAGGGGAGGTACTGAAGCTTTCTTT.

The J gene is TRBJ1-1, the V gene TRBV5-1, with D uncertain. This CDR3 is built from 13 residues. Germline CDR1 and CDR2: SGHRS and YFSETQ. V gave up 0 bases and J gave up 8 bases, with 11 bases separating them. CDR3: CASSLELGWEAFF. CDR3 in DNA: TGCGCCAGCAGCTTGGAGCTAGGGTGGGAAGCTTTCTTT.

The chain is built from TRBV7-9 and TRBJ1-4; 8 bases are a match to TRBD1. The CDR3 length is 19 residues. CDR1 is SEHNR and CDR2 is FQNEAQ in the germline V gene (reference sequence). Trimming at V came to 6 bases and at J to 3 bases, leaving 18 bases not matched to a gene. The CDR3 nucleotides are TGTGCCAGCAGTTACTCGGGGGCAGGGGGCATCCCGCCTAATGAAAAACTGTTTTTT. Encoded protein: CASSYSGAGGIPPNEKLFF.

The genes are TRBV9 and TRBJ2-5, with 8 nucleotides matching TRBD1. The germline gives CDR1 SGDLS, CDR2 YYNGEE. Trimming at V came to 0 bases and at J to 2 bases, leaving 9 bases not matched to a gene. The CDR3 contains 17 residues. The CDR3 sequence is CASSVATTGDIQETQYF. CDR3 DNA: TGTGCCAGCAGCGTAGCTACGACAGGGGACATACAAGAGACCCAGTACTTC. Drawing the rest from reference TRBV9 and TRBJ2-5, the complete variable domain is DSGVTQTPKHLITATGQRVTLRCSPRSGDLSVYWYQQSLDQGLQFLIQYYNGEERAKGNILERFSAQQFPDLHSELNLSSLELGDSALYFCASSVATTGDIQETQYFGPGTRLLVL.

This sequence joins TRBV11-2 and TRBJ2-2, with D perhaps assigned TRBD1 or TRBD2 (5 bases each). The CDR3 consists of 12 residues. Germline loops: CDR1 SGHAT, CDR2 FQNNGV. Trimming shortened V by 5 bases and J by 5 bases, and 6 bases separated the two germline ends. The DNA of the CDR3 is TGTGCCAGCAGCGGGGGTACCGGGGAGCTGTTTTTT. The encoded protein is CASSGGTGELFF. The variable domain in full, with the rest retrieved from reference TRBV11-2 and TRBJ2-2, is EAGVAQSPRYKIIEKRQSVAFWCNPISGHATLYWYQQILGQGPKLLIQFQNNGVVDDSQLPKDRFSAERLKGVDSTLKIQPAKLEDSAVYLCASSGGTGELFFGEGSRLTVL.

V is TRBV4-1 and J is TRBJ2-2; D is uncertain. Trimming left V 4 bases short and J 9 bases short, with 15 bases between. Germline loops: CDR1 MGHRA, CDR2 YSYEKL. This CDR3 is 14 amino acids long. CDR3 in DNA: TGCGCCAGCAGCCTCGAAGTGGTGCCAAGGGAGCTGTTTTTT. This gives the protein CASSLEVVPRELFF.

This sequence joins TRBV20-1 and TRBJ1-2; D unresolved. V lost 6 bases, J lost 11 bases, and 13 bases lay in between. CDR1 is DFQATT, CDR2 SNEGSKA, per germline (reference sequence). The CDR3 is 10 amino acids. CDR3 nucleotides: TGCAGTGCATGGGTAGAGGGATACACCTTC. This translates into CSAWVEGYTF.

This clone was observed a single time. The chain uses TRBV7-9 and TRBJ1-3; TRBD1 agrees at 7 bases. The CDR3 is 17 amino acids. Germline CDR1 and CDR2: SEHNR and FQNEAQ (reference sequence). After removal of 5 bases from V and 3 bases from J, the junction contained 13 bases not matched to a gene. CDR3 residues: CASSAPGTDRLGNTIYF. DNA of the CDR3: TGTGCCAGCAGCGCGCCCGGGACAGATCGCCTTGGAAACACCATATATTTT.